The 5 T cell receptor beta chains listed next were all sequenced from one sample in a study of T cells expressing NK-cell markers. TCRdb reprocessed the 5' RACE reads, with one entry per CDR3 protein and no DNA. Its table lists some 500,000 distinct CDR3 sequences. What was sequenced was blood T cells: a sorted CD56 or NKG2C T cell subset, CD4+ or CD8+ T cells, or bulk PBMC T cells (not recorded which). These receptors were taken from a woman aged 45-60 years in good health.

This chain links TRBV7-9 with TRBJ2-3; checking the TCRdb D call of TRBD2 is not possible without DNA. CDR3 length: 16 amino acids. Looked up from germline, CDR1 is SEHNR and CDR2 is FQNEAQ (reference sequence). The CDR3 protein is CASSLDGTLATDTQYF.

This chain uses TRBV4-1 with TRBJ2-5; the D gene TCRdb calls, TRBD1, cannot be checked with no DNA. Per the germline V gene, CDR1 is MGHRA and CDR2 is YSYEKL. The CDR3 loop spans 14 amino acids. CDR3 in amino acids: CASSQGTVQETQYF.

J is TRBJ1-1 and V is TRBV6-6; TCRdb's assignment of TRBD1 cannot be checked, as there is no DNA. This CDR3 is 18 amino acids long. Germline assignment: CDR1 MNHNY and CDR2 SVGAGI (reference sequence). The CDR3 reads CASTTGPDRVGLSTEAFF.

V usage is TRBV7-2 and J usage is TRBJ2-1; TCRdb gives TRBD2 as the D gene, but with no DNA this cannot be confirmed. The V gene's germline CDR1 is SGHTA and CDR2 FQGNSA. This CDR3 region has 16 residues. CDR3 protein: CASSLVSGVSYNEQFF. Full variable domain (missing parts from reference TRBV7-2 and TRBJ2-1): GAGVSQSPSNKVTEKGKDVELRCDPISGHTALYWYRQSLGQGLEFLIYFQGNSAPDKSGLPSDRFSAERTGGSVSTLTIQRTQQEDSAVYLCASSLVSGVSYNEQFFGPGTRLTVL.

V gene TRBV3-1 combines with J gene TRBJ2-1; lacking DNA, the TRBD2 call made by TCRdb goes unchecked. The CDR3 is made up of 15 amino acids. The germline V gene encodes CDR1 LGHDT and CDR2 YNNKEL (reference sequence). This CDR3 reads CASGSQAGVGNEQFF.